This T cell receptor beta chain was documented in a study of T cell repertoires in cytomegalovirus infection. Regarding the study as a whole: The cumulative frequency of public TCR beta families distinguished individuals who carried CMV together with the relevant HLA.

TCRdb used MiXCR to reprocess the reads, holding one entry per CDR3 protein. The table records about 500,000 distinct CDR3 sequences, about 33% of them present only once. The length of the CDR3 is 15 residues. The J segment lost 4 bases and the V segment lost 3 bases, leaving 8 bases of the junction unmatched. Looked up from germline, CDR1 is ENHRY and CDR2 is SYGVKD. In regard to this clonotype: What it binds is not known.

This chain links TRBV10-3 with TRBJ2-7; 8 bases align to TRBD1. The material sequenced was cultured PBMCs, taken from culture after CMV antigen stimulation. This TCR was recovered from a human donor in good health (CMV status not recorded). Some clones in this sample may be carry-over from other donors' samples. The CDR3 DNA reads TGTGCCATCAGTGATCTAACAGGGGGTACGTACGAGCAGTACTTC. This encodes CAISDLTGGTYEQYF.